Below are 22 T cell receptor beta chains sequenced from a single sample in a study of vaccination effects on CD4 cells after COVID-19 (dated by TCRdb to between 2021 and 2023). The library was prepared using the immunoSEQ multiplex PCR assay. The table was pulled from immuneACCESS by TCRdb, which kept in-frame rearrangements only. Such tables lose some clones; where checked, under half of the loss comes from unresolved V genes, and the rest has no known cause. Within this sample are around 45,000 clones, with just over 75% of them counted one time only. The leading ten clones occupy approximately 10% of the sample. These receptors are not linked to any known antigen. The ViraFEST assay stimulated PBMC with viral peptide pools and then used TCR sequencing to identify antigen-specific CD4+ T cell clonotypes by expansion. After around 10 days of culture, CD4+ T cells were isolated with the EasySep CD4+ T cell isolation kit. Healthy vaccine recipients had no prior SARS-CoV-2 infection, confirmed by negative nucleocapsid antibodies before and after vaccination.

Source: CD4+ T cells from PBMCs cultured with SARS-CoV-2 spike peptides, taken before COVID-19 vaccination. Per the publication, the cell subset or site label means: SARS-CoV-2 spike overlapping peptide pool stimulation. All receptors derive from a human donor who received a COVID-19 vaccine.

This clone showed up just a few times. The chain joins TRBV7-3 to TRBJ2-4, with D unclear. This CDR3 is 15 amino acids long. Germline CDR1 reads SGHTA; CDR2 reads FQGTGA. Deletions cut 0 bases from V and 2 bases from J, with 8 bases between. CDR3 loop: CASSLTAGSKNIQYF. The DNA for the CDR3 is TGTGCCAGCAGCTTAACTGCCGGTTCCAAAAACATTCAGTACTTC.

The J gene is TRBJ1-5, the V gene TRBV3-1 (or the pseudogene TRBV3-2); no reliable D call. The germline V gene has CDR1 LGHDT and CDR2 YNNKEL (reference sequence). V was clipped by 3 bases and J by 6 bases, with 15 bases between them. This CDR3 is built from 15 residues. CDR3: CASSQKGTTTQPQHF. Written as DNA, the CDR3 is TGTGCCAGCAGCCAGAAGGGCACCACGACTCAGCCCCAGCATTTT.

The chain couples TRBV30 to TRBJ2-7; 8 nucleotides line up with TRBD1. The germline V gene has CDR1 GTSNPN and CDR2 SVGIG (reference sequence). There are 12 residues in the CDR3. After removal of 3 bases from V and 6 bases from J, the junction contained 4 bases not matched to a gene. The CDR3 nucleotides are TGTGCCTGGAGCCGACAGGGGCGCGAGCAGTACGTC. This translates into CAWSRQGREQYV.

This chain joins TRBV12-3 or TRBV12-4 and TRBJ2-5, with D unresolved. This CDR3 spans 13 amino acids. Between the trimmed V and J ends, which lost 3 bases and 5 bases, there was a span of 10 bases. As DNA, the CDR3 is TGTGCCAGCAGTTTGGGCAGGTTGGAGACCCAGTACTTC. As protein: CASSLGRLETQYF.

The V gene is TRBV9, the J gene TRBJ1-1; no clear D gene. Trimming stripped 5 bases from V and 1 base from J, with 15 bases between. Germline V gene sequence: CDR1 SGDLS, CDR2 YYNGEE. This CDR3 is 15 amino acids long. CDR3: CASRQDGGKNTEAFF. DNA of the CDR3: TGTGCCAGCAGGCAAGACGGAGGGAAGAACACTGAAGCTTTCTTT.

The chain couples TRBV4-1 to TRBJ1-4, with unresolved D. V lost 4 bases and J 0 bases, leaving 12 bases between the germline ends. This CDR3 spans 16 amino acids. Germline CDR1 and CDR2: MGHRA and YSYEKL. CDR3: CASSRRAQPTNEKLFF. The DNA of the CDR3 is TGCGCCAGCAGCCGCCGGGCCCAGCCAACTAATGAAAAACTGTTTTTT.

This clone was counted only a few times. The CDR3 region is CASSLGQGVMNTEAFF. CDR3 DNA: TGCGCCAGCAGCCTAGGACAGGGGGTTATGAACACTGAAGCTTTCTTT. The chain carries TRBV5-1 and TRBJ1-1; 10 nucleotides match TRBD1. Germline V gene data show CDR1 as SGHRS and CDR2 as YFSETQ. The CDR3 totals 16 residues. V gave up 4 bases and J gave up 0 bases; unmatched junction bases: 6.

V and J are TRBV4-3 and TRBJ2-6, with D uncertain. The CDR3 covers 16 residues. Germline CDR1 reads LGHNA; CDR2 reads YSLEER. V lost 0 bases and J 3 bases, leaving 9 bases between the germline ends. The CDR3: CASSQEVGFGANVLTF. The CDR3 DNA reads as TGCGCCAGCAGCCAAGAAGTAGGGTTTGGGGCCAACGTCCTGACTTTC.

The chain joins TRBV18 to TRBJ1-6; D is unresolved. The V gene lost 3 bases and the J gene lost 7 bases, with 13 bases spanning the gap. This CDR3 has 15 amino acids. Per the germline V gene, CDR1 is KGHSH and CDR2 is LQKENI. The chain's CDR3 is CASSPYSGLNSPLHF. The CDR3 DNA follows: TGTGCCAGCTCACCCTACTCCGGGTTGAATTCACCCCTCCACTTT. The full variable domain, rest sourced from reference TRBV18 and TRBJ1-6, is NAGVMQNPRHLVRRRGQEARLRCSPMKGHSHVYWYRQLPEEGLKFMVYLQKENIIDESGMPKERFSAEFPKEGPSILRIQQVVRGDSAAYFCASSPYSGLNSPLHFGNGTRLTVT.

V is TRBV5-8 and J is TRBJ2-7, with D unresolved. Trimming took 4 bases from V and 0 from J, leaving 11 bases between them. Germline CDR1 reads SGHTS; CDR2 reads YDEGEE. The CDR3 spans 14 residues. CDR3 DNA: TGTGCCAGCAGCGGCAACTGGGACTCCTACGAGCAGTACGTC. Protein: CASSGNWDSYEQYV.

This sequence joins TRBV28 and TRBJ1-1; D unclear. The CDR3 length is 17 residues. V lost 1 base and J 4 bases, leaving 19 bases between the germline ends. Per the germline V gene, CDR1 is MDHEN and CDR2 is SYDVKM. The CDR3 loop reads CASSLYLEGLLITEAFF. The CDR3 DNA follows: TGTGCCAGCAGTTTATATCTGGAAGGCTTATTGATCACTGAAGCTTTCTTT.

This clone appeared a single time. The chain employs TRBV24-1 and TRBJ2-7, with 9 bases that match TRBD1. Trimming at V came to 4 bases and at J to 3 bases, leaving 6 bases not matched to a gene. Germline CDR1 reads KGHDR; CDR2 reads SFDVKD. The CDR3 contains 15 residues. CDR3 in amino acids: CATSDLDRGRYEQYV. Written as DNA, the CDR3 is TGTGCCACCAGTGACCTGGACAGGGGCCGCTACGAGCAGTACGTC.

The genes are TRBV4-1 and TRBJ2-7; 9 nucleotides match TRBD1. The CDR3 extends over 14 amino acids. V lost 3 bases to trimming and J lost 6 bases; unmatched junction nucleotides: 6. CDR1 is MGHRA, CDR2 YSYEKL, per germline. The CDR3 nucleotides read TGCGCCAGCAGCCACCCGGGACAGGGTTCCGAGCAGTACGTC. It translates to CASSHPGQGSEQYV.

The rearrangement links TRBV11-3 to TRBJ1-1, with D unresolved. Germline V gives CDR1 SGHNT, CDR2 YENEEA. Deletions cut 4 bases from V and 3 bases from J, with 15 bases between. The CDR3 has 15 amino acids. The CDR3 nucleotides are TGTGCCAGCAGCTCAGGACGGGAATATGACACTGAAGCTTTCTTT. Translated: CASSSGREYDTEAFF.

Only a few counts were recorded for this clone. The V and J genes are TRBV6-5 and TRBJ1-2; 7 bases are a match to TRBD1. This CDR3 comprises 15 residues. CDR1 is MNHEY, CDR2 SVGAGI, per germline. J was trimmed by 4 bases and V by 8 bases; bases with no gene match: 13. CDR3 residues: CASGTARLRGYGYTF. DNA for the CDR3: TGTGCCAGCGGGACAGCCCGCCTAAGGGGCTATGGCTACACCTTC.

J is TRBJ1-3 and V is TRBV5-1; TRBD1 might be the D (5 bases). Germline CDR1 is SGHRS and CDR2 is YFSETQ. The CDR3 is made up of 14 amino acids. The V gene lost 4 bases and the J gene lost 0 bases, with 8 bases spanning the gap. CDR3 sequence (DNA): TGCGCCAGCAGCGCAGGGACCTCTGGAAACACCATATATTTT. It yields the protein CASSAGTSGNTIYF.

To note about this clone: The junction departs from the called germline gene at one end, perhaps through a read error. The chain employs TRBV4-2 and TRBJ2-3, with 8 bases matching TRBD2. CDR3 size: 16 residues. Germline V gives CDR1 LGHNA, CDR2 YNFKEQ. CDR3 DNA sequence: TGTGCCAGCAGCAAAGACGTCGGGGGGGTCGCAGATACGCAGTATTTT. This encodes CASSKDVGGVADTQYF.

The rearrangement joins TRBV5-1 to TRBJ2-1; 10 nucleotides agree with TRBD2. CDR1 and CDR2 from the germline V gene are SGHRS and YFSETQ. The ends lost 4 bases at V and 7 bases at J; junction bases unmatched: 8. The CDR3 totals 15 residues. Here the CDR3 DNA reads TGCGCCAGCAGCCTTCGTAGCGGGGGGCTTAATGAGCAGTTCTTC. Translation gives CASSLRSGGLNEQFF.

Here the CDR3 reads CASSYGGTGMGTEAFF. The CDR3 DNA follows: TGTGCCAGCAGTTACGGAGGGACAGGGATGGGCACTGAAGCTTTCTTT. The V call is TRBV6-5, the J call TRBJ1-1, with 9 nucleotides matching TRBD1. Trimming at V came to 2 bases and at J to 4 bases, leaving 8 bases not matched to a gene. Germline loops: CDR1 MNHEY, CDR2 SVGAGI. The CDR3 contains 16 residues.

The genes are TRBV9 and TRBJ2-3, with D unclear. There are 13 residues in the CDR3. Trimming cost V 0 bases and J 2 bases, with 4 bases left between them. Germline CDR1 SGDLS, CDR2 YYNGEE. This chain's CDR3 is CASSVGITDTQYF. The DNA of the CDR3 is TGTGCCAGCAGCGTAGGGATCACAGATACGCAGTATTTT. Full variable domain (rest looked up from reference TRBV9 and TRBJ2-3): DSGVTQTPKHLITATGQRVTLRCSPRSGDLSVYWYQQSLDQGLQFLIQYYNGEERAKGNILERFSAQQFPDLHSELNLSSLELGDSALYFCASSVGITDTQYFGPGTRLTVL.

V is TRBV6-5 and J is TRBJ1-5, with 9 bases lining up with TRBD1. The V segment lost 5 bases and the J segment 3 bases; nucleotides outside the gene matches: 5. CDR1 is MNHEY, CDR2 SVGAGI, per germline. The CDR3 runs to 15 residues. As DNA, the CDR3 is TGTGCCAGCAGTAAGGACAGGGGACACAATCAGCCCCAGCATTTT. Translated, it gives CASSKDRGHNQPQHF.

The chain couples TRBV6-5 to TRBJ1-1, with D possibly matching TRBD1 (5 bases). The germline CDR1 and CDR2 sequences are MNHEY and SVGAGI. Trimming shortened V by 7 bases and J by 1 base, and 16 bases separated the two germline ends. The CDR3 runs to 15 residues. The CDR3 sequence: CASTPRGGGNTEAFF. CDR3 nucleotide sequence: TGTGCCAGCACCCCCCGTGGGGGAGGGAACACTGAAGCTTTCTTT.